The rows below give T cell receptor beta chains drawn from one sample of a study of cytomegalovirus exposure and HLA in healthy donors. Clones were read by immunoSEQ multiplex PCR, and TCRdb kept only the in-frame ones, dropping some. The sample records about 90,000 clones, roughly 80% being singletons. The specimen sequenced was PBMCs. These receptors originate from a boy aged 10-17 years in good health and CMV-seronegative. Both conserved end residues are part of each CDR3. D genes are given only for firm matches. Expanded clones are given a class, and other clones once, few, many or no size at all.

J gene: TRBJ1-2
clone size: -
D gene: TRBD1
V gene: TRBV27
CDR3 DNA: TGTGCCAGCAAGGGACAGGGGAGCTATGGCTACACCTTC
CDR3 protein: CASKGQGSYGYTF

J gene: TRBJ2-2
clone size: -
D gene: TRBD2
V gene: TRBV28
CDR3 DNA: TGTGCCAGCAGAGTAGCGGGAGAGAGGGCCGGGGAGCTGTTTTTT
CDR3 protein: CASRVAGERAGELFF

J gene: TRBJ1-1
clone size: few
D gene: TRBD1
V gene: TRBV6-6
CDR3 DNA: TGTGCCAGCAGCCCGAAGGGGGCAGGTGCTGAAGCTTTCTTT
CDR3 protein: CASSPKGAGAEAFF

J gene: TRBJ1-5
clone size: -
D gene: -
V gene: TRBV13
CDR3 DNA: TGTGCCAGCAGCTCCCTAAATCAGCCCCAGCATTTT
CDR3 protein: CASSSLNQPQHF

J gene: TRBJ2-1
clone size: -
D gene: TRBD2
V gene: TRBV6-5
CDR3 DNA: TGTGCCAGCAGAGGACTAGCAGGCGAGCAGTTCTTC
CDR3 protein: CASRGLAGEQFF

J gene: TRBJ2-2
clone size: -
D gene: TRBD2
V gene: TRBV4-3
CDR3 DNA: TGCGCCAGCAGCCAAGATGGGCTAGCGGGGACGAACACCGGGGAGCTGTTTTTT
CDR3 protein: CASSQDGLAGTNTGELFF

J gene: TRBJ1-4
clone size: few
D gene: -
V gene: TRBV5-4
CDR3 DNA: TGTGCCAGCAGCCCTCAGGGTAATGAAAAACTGTTTTTT
CDR3 protein: CASSPQGNEKLFF

J gene: TRBJ2-7
clone size: once
D gene: TRBD1
V gene: TRBV7-2
CDR3 DNA: TGTGCCAGCAGCACCCGGGACAGCTCCTACGAGCAGTACTTC
CDR3 protein: CASSTRDSSYEQYF

J gene: TRBJ1-1
clone size: -
D gene: -
V gene: TRBV7-9
CDR3 DNA: TGTGCCAGCAGCCCCCAGAGCGGGGAAACTGAAGCTTTCTTT
CDR3 protein: CASSPQSGETEAFF

J gene: TRBJ1-6
clone size: -
D gene: TRBD1
V gene: TRBV19
CDR3 DNA: TGTGCCAGTAGTTTCGGACAGGATTATTCACCCCTCCACTTT
CDR3 protein: CASSFGQDYSPLHF

J gene: TRBJ2-1
clone size: few
D gene: -
V gene: TRBV30
CDR3 DNA: TGTGCCTGGAGCACCGGGTTGACCTACAATGAGCAGTTCTTC
CDR3 protein: CAWSTGLTYNEQFF

J gene: TRBJ1-1
clone size: once
D gene: -
V gene: TRBV2
CDR3 DNA: TGTGCCGGAAACAGGGTCGGCACTGAAGCTTTCTTT
CDR3 protein: CAGNRVGTEAFF

J gene: TRBJ1-1
clone size: -
D gene: TRBD1
V gene: TRBV29-1
CDR3 DNA: TGCAGCGTTGAAGGGACAGGGGCCCTGAACACTGAAGCTTTCTTT
CDR3 protein: CSVEGTGALNTEAFF

J gene: TRBJ2-7
clone size: few
D gene: TRBD1
V gene: TRBV19
CDR3 DNA: TGTGCCAGTAGTACGGGACAGGGGTTCTCCTACGAGCAGTACTTC
CDR3 protein: CASSTGQGFSYEQYF

J gene: TRBJ2-7
clone size: few
D gene: -
V gene: TRBV4-3
CDR3 DNA: TGCGCCAGCAGCCACAAAGGGGCAACAGGGATCCACGAGCAGTACTTC
CDR3 protein: CASSHKGATGIHEQYF

J gene: TRBJ1-1
clone size: -
D gene: -
V gene: TRBV4-3
CDR3 DNA: TGCGCCAGCAGCCAAGAACCACAGGGAAGGAACACTGAAGCTTTCTTT
CDR3 protein: CASSQEPQGRNTEAFF

J gene: TRBJ1-2
clone size: -
D gene: -
V gene: TRBV25-1
CDR3 DNA: TGTGCCAGCAGTGAACCTGCCCGGGGTTATGGCTACACCTTC
CDR3 protein: CASSEPARGYGYTF

J gene: TRBJ2-7
clone size: -
D gene: TRBD1
V gene: TRBV10-3
CDR3 DNA: TGTGCCATCAGTGAGTCTGGACAGGGGGTTTCCTACGAGCAGTACTTC
CDR3 protein: CAISESGQGVSYEQYF

J gene: TRBJ2-7
clone size: -
D gene: -
V gene: TRBV27
CDR3 DNA: TGTGCCAGCAGTTCAGGGCCCGAGCAGTACTTC
CDR3 protein: CASSSGPEQYF

J gene: TRBJ1-2
clone size: -
D gene: -
V gene: TRBV29-1
CDR3 DNA: TGCAGCGTTGAAGATTTGGGGCTGACCTATGGCTACACCTTC
CDR3 protein: CSVEDLGLTYGYTF

J gene: TRBJ1-1
clone size: -
D gene: -
V gene: TRBV14
CDR3 DNA: TGTGCCAGCAGCCAAGATACCGTCCCGAACAGGCGAGCTTTCTTT
CDR3 protein: CASSQDTVPNRRAFF

J gene: TRBJ2-7
clone size: -
D gene: -
V gene: TRBV11-2
CDR3 DNA: TGTGCCAGCAGCTTAGAGAACAGGGTGTCCGAGCAGTACTTC
CDR3 protein: CASSLENRVSEQYF

J gene: TRBJ1-5
clone size: once
D gene: -
V gene: TRBV7-8
CDR3 DNA: TGTGCCAGCAGCAGCCCCCTTAGCAATCAGCCCCAGCATTTT
CDR3 protein: CASSSPLSNQPQHF

J gene: TRBJ2-1
clone size: -
D gene: TRBD2
V gene: TRBV5-6
CDR3 DNA: TGTGCCAGCAGCTTAGCGGGATCTAATGAGCAGTTCTTC
CDR3 protein: CASSLAGSNEQFF

J gene: TRBJ2-1
clone size: -
D gene: -
V gene: TRBV29-1
CDR3 DNA: TGCAGCGTTCCTACAGCAAGTAATGAGCAGTTCTTC
CDR3 protein: CSVPTASNEQFF

J gene: TRBJ1-1
clone size: once
D gene: TRBD1
V gene: TRBV28
CDR3 DNA: TGTGCCAGCAACGGCCCGGGACAGGGGAAAACTGAAGCTTTCTTT
CDR3 protein: CASNGPGQGKTEAFF

J gene: TRBJ1-1
clone size: -
D gene: -
V gene: TRBV14
CDR3 DNA: TGTGCCAGCAGCCAAGCTTCGGGGGGGGATCTCACTGAAGCTTTCTTT
CDR3 protein: CASSQASGGDLTEAFF

J gene: TRBJ2-3
clone size: once
D gene: TRBD2
V gene: TRBV4-1
CDR3 DNA: TGCGCCAGCAGCCAAGATTATACTAGCGGCACAGATACGCAGTATTTT
CDR3 protein: CASSQDYTSGTDTQYF

J gene: TRBJ2-5
clone size: -
D gene: -
V gene: TRBV7-9
CDR3 DNA: TGTGCCAGCAGCTTAGATTCGTCCACATCGACCCAGTACTTC
CDR3 protein: CASSLDSSTSTQYF

J gene: TRBJ1-1
clone size: -
D gene: -
V gene: TRBV29-1
CDR3 DNA: TGCAGCGTTGAAGAGCAGGGTGGCACTGAAGCTTTCTTT
CDR3 protein: CSVEEQGGTEAFF

J gene: TRBJ2-3
clone size: -
D gene: TRBD2
V gene: TRBV28
CDR3 DNA: TGTGCCAGCAGTTTATCTGGGAGGGGAAGGGATACGCAGTATTTT
CDR3 protein: CASSLSGRGRDTQYF

J gene: TRBJ1-1
clone size: -
D gene: -
V gene: TRBV11-3
CDR3 DNA: TGTGCCAGCAGCGCCGGGTCGAACACTGAAGCTTTCTTT
CDR3 protein: CASSAGSNTEAFF